Listed here are 26 T cell receptor beta chains from one sample, sequenced in a study of cytomegalovirus exposure and HLA in healthy donors. The PCR used 60 Vbeta and 13 Jbeta primers. Assay: immunoSEQ multiplex PCR; the TCRdb copy retains only in-frame clones and omits some. This sample carries about 150,000 clones, around 67% of them seen once, and the ten largest clones take roughly 1.7%. Sequencing was done on a sample of PBMCs. The receptors come from a woman younger than 35 in good health and CMV-seronegative.

The J gene is TRBJ2-2, the V gene TRBV28; 9 bases are a match to TRBD1. Germline V gene data show CDR1 as MDHEN and CDR2 as SYDVKM. The CDR3 length is 15 residues. J was trimmed by 4 bases and V by 6 bases; bases with no gene match: 6. CDR3 DNA sequence: TGTGCCAGCAGCCCACAGGGGGCCGGCACCGGGGAGCTGTTTTTT. Translation: CASSPQGAGTGELFF.

The V call is TRBV5-1, the J call TRBJ1-2; perhaps TRBD1 as D (5 bases). CDR3 length: 14 amino acids. V was trimmed by 1 base and J by 8 bases, leaving 15 bases between them. Germline V gene sequence: CDR1 SGHRS, CDR2 YFSETQ. The CDR3 DNA sequence: TGCGCCAGCAGCTTGTCCGGCGGGGGAGAAGGCTACACCTTC. It encodes CASSLSGGGEGYTF. The variable domain in full, completed from reference TRBV5-1 and TRBJ1-2, reads KAGVTQTPRYLIKTRGQQVTLSCSPISGHRSVSWYQQTPGQGLQFLFEYFSETQRNKGNFPGRFSGRQFSNSRSEMNVSTLELGDSALYLCASSLSGGGEGYTFGSGTRLTVV.

This clone was detected only a few times. V is TRBV5-1 and J is TRBJ2-5, with 9 nucleotides matching TRBD1. Matching the DNA end better, TRBJ2-7 makes the J call doubtful. CDR1 is SGHRS, CDR2 YFSETQ, per germline. The CDR3 is 14 residues long. The CDR3, as DNA: TGCGCCAGCAGTCCCGGGACAGGGATACTCGAGCAGTACTTC. Protein sequence: CASSPGTGILEQYF.

The J gene is TRBJ1-5, the V gene TRBV5-1; unclear D gene. Per the germline V gene, CDR1 is SGHRS and CDR2 is YFSETQ. This CDR3 is built from 14 residues. The V end was cut by 0 bases, the J end by 5 bases, with 9 bases between. CDR3 sequence: CASSLGQKDQPQHF. CDR3 DNA: TGCGCCAGCAGCTTGGGGCAGAAAGATCAGCCCCAGCATTTT.

V gene TRBV19 combines with J gene TRBJ2-1, with D tentatively TRBD1 (6 bases). The V end lost 7 bases, the J end lost 0 bases, and 13 bases lay between the germline ends. This CDR3 is built from 15 residues. CDR1 LNHDA and CDR2 SQIVND come from the germline V gene (reference sequence). As DNA, the CDR3 is TGTGCCAGTAAGGACGGGACAAGCTCCTACAATGAGCAGTTCTTC. It is translated as CASKDGTSSYNEQFF.

The chain combines TRBV18 with TRBJ2-1; no clear D gene. The germline V and J ends were trimmed by 0 bases and 2 bases, with 8 bases remaining between them. Germline loops: CDR1 KGHSH, CDR2 LQKENI. The CDR3 covers 15 residues. CDR3 coding DNA: TGTGCCAGCTCACCACCGTTGGGCCCCTACAATGAGCAGTTCTTC. Its protein is CASSPPLGPYNEQFF.

This clone turned up a few times. The chain recombines TRBV28 with TRBJ1-1, with 8 bases fitting TRBD1. Trimming at V came to 6 bases and at J to 10 bases, leaving 13 bases not matched to a gene. Germline values: CDR1 MDHEN, CDR2 SYDVKM. This CDR3 has 14 residues. CDR3 DNA sequence: TGTGCCAGCAGATACAGGGGGATGGGAATGAGAGCTTTCTTT. It yields the protein CASRYRGMGMRAFF.

The chain recombines TRBV11-2 with TRBJ2-1, with D possibly matching TRBD2 (6 bases). Germline CDR1 reads SGHAT; CDR2 reads FQNNGV. The V end lost 5 bases, the J end lost 4 bases, and 12 bases lay between the germline ends. This CDR3 spans 14 amino acids. As DNA, the CDR3 is TGTGCCAGCAGCCGACCGGGGGTGTACAATGAGCAGTTCTTC. Encoded protein: CASSRPGVYNEQFF.

V usage is TRBV14 and J usage is TRBJ1-1; weak D call: TRBD1 (5 bases). The CDR3 totals 16 residues. Per germline, CDR1 SGHDN and CDR2 FVKESK. V lost 0 bases to trimming and J lost 5 bases, with 16 bases between them. The CDR3 DNA reads as TGTGCCAGCAGCCAAGATAAGGGGACGGGGAGGACTGAAGCTTTCTTT. This sequence encodes CASSQDKGTGRTEAFF. Full variable domain (remainder filled in from reference TRBV14 and TRBJ1-1): EAGVTQFPSHSVIEKGQTVTLRCDPISGHDNLYWYRRVMGKEIKFLLHFVKESKQDESGMPNNRFLAERTGGTYSTLKVQPAELEDSGVYFCASSQDKGTGRTEAFFGQGTRLTVV.

The chain recombines TRBV19 with TRBJ1-5, with TRBD1 identical over 7 bases. The germline V gene has CDR1 LNHDA and CDR2 SQIVND (reference sequence). The CDR3 is 14 residues long. Germline trimming cut 4 bases from V and 2 bases from J; bases unmatched to any gene: 2. The CDR3 loop reads CASSRGTGNQPQHF. The DNA of the CDR3 is TGTGCCAGTAGTAGAGGGACAGGCAATCAGCCCCAGCATTTT.

The gene calls are TRBV6-5 and TRBJ2-7; 11 nucleotides match TRBD1. Germline V gives CDR1 MNHEY, CDR2 SVGAGI. Germline trimming cut 6 bases from V and 5 bases from J; bases unmatched to any gene: 6. CDR3 length: 14 amino acids. CDR3 amino acids: CASRDRGPVNEQYF. In DNA form, the CDR3 reads TGTGCCAGCAGGGACAGGGGGCCGGTAAACGAGCAGTACTTC.

The rearrangement joins TRBV2 to TRBJ1-4; TRBD1 might be the D (6 bases). The CDR3 is 15 residues long. V was clipped by 8 bases and J by 3 bases, with 16 bases between them. The V gene's germline CDR1 is SNHLY and CDR2 FYNNEI. The CDR3 is CASRGAGGPNEKLFF. The CDR3 DNA follows: TGTGCCAGCCGGGGGGCGGGGGGGCCTAATGAAAAACTGTTTTTT.

CDR3 nucleotide sequence: TGCGCCAGCAGCCAAGGTTTCAGAGGAGGGCGACCCTCCTATGGCTACACCTTC. Translated, it gives CASSQGFRGGRPSYGYTF. The V gene is TRBV4-1, the J gene TRBJ1-2; D is uncertain. The CDR3 consists of 18 residues. Trimming removed 1 base at V and 4 bases at J, with 22 bases between. Germline values: CDR1 MGHRA, CDR2 YSYEKL.

This clone was seen a handful of times. The V and J genes are TRBV29-1 and TRBJ2-3; D might be TRBD2 (6 bases). Trimming pared 4 bases from V and 3 bases from J, leaving 17 bases between. Germline-derived CDR1 and CDR2 are SQVTM and ANQGSEA. The length of the CDR3 is 15 residues. The CDR3 DNA reads as TGCAGCGTTGTTGGCGCGGGAAGGAGGACAGATACGCAGTATTTT. Translating it yields CSVVGAGRRTDTQYF.

The chain is built from TRBV2 and TRBJ2-3, with unresolved D. The ends were cut back, 8 bases at V and 0 bases at J, with 6 bases in the middle. The germline V gene encodes CDR1 SNHLY and CDR2 FYNNEI. The CDR3 covers 12 residues. The CDR3: CASSRSTDTQYF. DNA of the CDR3: TGTGCCAGCTCCCGGAGCACAGATACGCAGTATTTT.

The chain recombines TRBV28 with TRBJ2-5; D gene ambiguous. The J call may be in error: the DNA end matches TRBJ2-7 better. Per the germline V gene, CDR1 is MDHEN and CDR2 is SYDVKM. The CDR3 contains 13 residues. The CDR3 sequence: CASSLYELSEQYF. CDR3 bases: TGTGCCAGCAGTTTATACGAGCTATCCGAGCAGTACTTC.

CDR3 residues: CASSEHANTEAFF. The CDR3 nucleotides are TGTGCCAGCAGCGAACACGCGAACACTGAAGCTTTCTTT. The chain couples TRBV9 to TRBJ1-1; unclear D gene. The V gene's germline CDR1 is SGDLS and CDR2 YYNGEE. V shed 3 bases and J shed 1 base, with 7 bases lying between them. The CDR3 runs to 13 residues.

This clone appeared a few times. V usage is TRBV11-2 and J usage is TRBJ2-1, with TRBD2 matching over 11 bases. The CDR3 covers 15 residues. V was clipped by 5 bases and J by 3 bases; unmatched bases: 3. The germline V gene has CDR1 SGHAT and CDR2 FQNNGV. The CDR3: CASSAGTSGYNEQFF. DNA of the CDR3: TGTGCCAGCAGCGCCGGGACTAGCGGCTACAATGAGCAGTTCTTC.

The chain joins TRBV19 to TRBJ1-6; D possibly corresponds to TRBD1 (6 bases). Trimming cost V 8 bases and J 8 bases, with 13 bases left between them. The CDR3 extends over 13 amino acids. Germline V CDR1 and CDR2: LNHDA, SQIVND (reference sequence). The CDR3 spells CASVGQLDSPLHF. In nucleotides, the CDR3 is TGTGCCAGTGTAGGACAGCTTGATTCACCCCTCCACTTT. Variable domain in full (rest from reference TRBV19 and TRBJ1-6): DGGITQSPKYLFRKEGQNVTLSCEQNLNHDAMYWYRQDPGQGLRLIYYSQIVNDFQKGDIAEGYSVSREKKESFPLTVTSAQKNPTAFYLCASVGQLDSPLHFGNGTRLTVT.

V is TRBV7-9 and J is TRBJ2-5, with 7 bases that match TRBD1. The end of the DNA is better explained by TRBJ2-7, so the J call may be wrong. CDR3 length equals 13 residues. Germline V gives CDR1 SEHNR, CDR2 FQNEAQ (reference sequence). The CDR3 region is CASSPQGAYEQYF. CDR3 in DNA: TGTGCCAGCAGCCCCCAGGGGGCCTACGAGCAGTACTTC.

This clone occurred a few times. The V call is TRBV10-1, the J call TRBJ2-3; D is perhaps TRBD2 (5 bases). With 3 bases removed from V and 4 bases from J, the gap between germline ends came to 11 bases. Per the germline V gene, CDR1 is WNHNN and CDR2 is SYGVQD (reference sequence). This CDR3 is built from 14 residues. CDR3 DNA: TGCGCCAGCAGTGATCGAGGGAGTTCAGATACGCAGTATTTT. This sequence encodes CASSDRGSSDTQYF.

In its sample, this clone was seen a few times. Compared with germline, one end of the junction differs, possibly owing to a read error. CDR3 sequence: CSSSLGAGGKSNQPQHF. The CDR3 DNA is TGTTCCAGCAGCTTAGGGGCAGGGGGTAAAAGCAATCAGCCCCAGCATTTT. The chain couples TRBV7-9 to TRBJ1-5; TRBD1 agrees at 7 bases. Germline loops: CDR1 SEHNR, CDR2 FQNEAQ (reference sequence). The CDR3 has 17 residues.

The rearrangement links TRBV5-5 to TRBJ2-2; D uncertain. V lost 5 bases and J lost 6, with 5 bases in between. The CDR3 is made up of 11 amino acids. The germline CDR1 and CDR2 sequences are SGHKS and YYEKEE (reference sequence). The CDR3 loop is CASSLPGELFF. CDR3 DNA sequence: TGTGCCAGCAGTCTCCCCGGGGAGCTGTTTTTT.

The rearrangement joins TRBV7-6 to TRBJ2-2; the D gene is possibly TRBD2 (5 bases). The germline V gene has CDR1 SGHVS and CDR2 FNYEAQ. Trimming left V 4 bases short and J 2 bases short, with 14 bases between. The CDR3 has 16 residues. The CDR3 coding sequence is TGTGCCAGCAGCTCGGCGGGTCACCCTAACACCGGGGAGCTGTTTTTT. Its protein product is CASSSAGHPNTGELFF.

V is TRBV2 and J is TRBJ1-5; TRBD1 might be the D (6 bases). CDR3 length: 14 amino acids. Trimming took 4 bases from V and 0 from J, leaving 7 bases between them. CDR1 and CDR2 from the germline V gene are SNHLY and FYNNEI. The CDR3 nucleotides read TGTGCCAGCAGTGGGACAGATAGCAATCAGCCCCAGCATTTT. Protein: CASSGTDSNQPQHF.

The chain has TRBV29-1 and TRBJ2-1; TRBD2 is a possible D gene (5 bases). CDR1 and CDR2 (germline): SQVTM, ANQGSEA. Trimming took off 0 bases at V and 4 bases at J, with 16 bases between the two ends. The CDR3 sequence is 16 residues long. CDR3: CSVEDFRGKGYNEQFF. CDR3 DNA sequence: TGCAGCGTTGAAGATTTTAGAGGGAAAGGGTACAATGAGCAGTTCTTC.